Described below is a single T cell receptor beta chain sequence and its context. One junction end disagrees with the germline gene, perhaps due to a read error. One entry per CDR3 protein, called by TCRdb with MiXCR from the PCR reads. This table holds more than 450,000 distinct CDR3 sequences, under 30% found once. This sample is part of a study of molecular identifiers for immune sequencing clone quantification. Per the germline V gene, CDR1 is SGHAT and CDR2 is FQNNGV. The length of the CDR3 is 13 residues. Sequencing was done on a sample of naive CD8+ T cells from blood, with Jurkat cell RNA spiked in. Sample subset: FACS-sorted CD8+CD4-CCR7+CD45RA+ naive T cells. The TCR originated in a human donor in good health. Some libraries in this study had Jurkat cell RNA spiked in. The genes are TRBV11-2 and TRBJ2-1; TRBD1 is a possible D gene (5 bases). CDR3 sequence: CACSLGQGPEQFF. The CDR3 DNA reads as TGTGCCTGCAGCTTAGGGCAGGGCCCCGAGCAGTTCTTC. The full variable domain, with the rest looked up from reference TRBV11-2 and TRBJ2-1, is EAGVAQSPRYKIIEKRQSVAFWCNPISGHATLYWYQQILGQGPKLLIQFQNNGVVDDSQLPKDRFSAERLKGVDSTLKIQPAKLEDSAVYLCACSLGQGPEQFFGPGTRLTVL.